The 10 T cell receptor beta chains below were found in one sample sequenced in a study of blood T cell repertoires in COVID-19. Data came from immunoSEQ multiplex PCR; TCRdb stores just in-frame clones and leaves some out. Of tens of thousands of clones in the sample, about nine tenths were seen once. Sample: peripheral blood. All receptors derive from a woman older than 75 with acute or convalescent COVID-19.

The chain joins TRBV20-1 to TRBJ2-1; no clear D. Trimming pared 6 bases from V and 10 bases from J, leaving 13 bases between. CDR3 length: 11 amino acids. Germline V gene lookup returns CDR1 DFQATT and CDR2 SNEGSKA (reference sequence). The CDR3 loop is CSATIRSEQFF. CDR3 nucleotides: TGCAGTGCAACGATACGGAGCGAGCAGTTCTTC.

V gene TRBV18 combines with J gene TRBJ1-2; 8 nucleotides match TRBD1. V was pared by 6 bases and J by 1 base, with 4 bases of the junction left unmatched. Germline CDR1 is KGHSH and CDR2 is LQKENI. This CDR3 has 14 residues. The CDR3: CASSRTGINYGYTF. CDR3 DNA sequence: TGTGCCAGCTCCCGGACAGGGATTAACTATGGCTACACCTTC.

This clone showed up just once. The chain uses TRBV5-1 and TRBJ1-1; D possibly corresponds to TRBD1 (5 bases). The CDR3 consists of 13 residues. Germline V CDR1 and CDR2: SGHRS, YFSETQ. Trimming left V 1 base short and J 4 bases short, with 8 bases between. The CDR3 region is CASSLTQGTEAFF. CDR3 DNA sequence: TGCGCCAGCAGCTTGACTCAGGGCACTGAAGCTTTCTTT.

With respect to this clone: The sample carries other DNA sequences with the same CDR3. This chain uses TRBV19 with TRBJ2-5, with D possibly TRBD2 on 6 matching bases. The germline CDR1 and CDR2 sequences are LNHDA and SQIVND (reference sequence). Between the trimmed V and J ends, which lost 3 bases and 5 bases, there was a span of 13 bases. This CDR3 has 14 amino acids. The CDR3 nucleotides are TGTGCCAGTAGTATTCGGCGGGGTTGGGAGACCCAGTACTTC. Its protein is CASSIRRGWETQYF.

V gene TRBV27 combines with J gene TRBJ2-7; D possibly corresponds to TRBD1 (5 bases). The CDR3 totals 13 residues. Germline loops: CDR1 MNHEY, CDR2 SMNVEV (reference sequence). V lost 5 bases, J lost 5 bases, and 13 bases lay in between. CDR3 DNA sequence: TGTGCCAGCAGTCCGGCCAGGGTCCACGAGCAGTACTTC. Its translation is CASSPARVHEQYF.

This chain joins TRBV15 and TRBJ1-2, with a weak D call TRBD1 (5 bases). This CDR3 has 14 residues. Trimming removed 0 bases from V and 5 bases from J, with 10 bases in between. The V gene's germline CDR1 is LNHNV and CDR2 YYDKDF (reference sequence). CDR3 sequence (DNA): TGTGCCACCAGCAGAGATCGGGGGGAATATGGCTACACCTTC. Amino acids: CATSRDRGEYGYTF.

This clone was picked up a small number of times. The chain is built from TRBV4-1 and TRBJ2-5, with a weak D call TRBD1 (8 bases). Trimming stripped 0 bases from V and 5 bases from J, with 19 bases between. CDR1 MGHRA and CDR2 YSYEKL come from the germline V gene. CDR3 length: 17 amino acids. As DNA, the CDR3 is TGCGCCAGCAGCCAAGAGGGGAGGGGCAGGGGGCTGGAGACCCAGTACTTC. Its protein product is CASSQEGRGRGLETQYF.

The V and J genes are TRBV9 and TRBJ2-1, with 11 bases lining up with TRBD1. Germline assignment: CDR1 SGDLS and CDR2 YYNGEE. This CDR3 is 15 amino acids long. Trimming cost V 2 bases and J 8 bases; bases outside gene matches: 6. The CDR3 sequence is CASSVGQGAVDEQFF. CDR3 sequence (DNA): TGTGCCAGCAGCGTCGGACAGGGGGCGGTGGATGAGCAGTTCTTC.

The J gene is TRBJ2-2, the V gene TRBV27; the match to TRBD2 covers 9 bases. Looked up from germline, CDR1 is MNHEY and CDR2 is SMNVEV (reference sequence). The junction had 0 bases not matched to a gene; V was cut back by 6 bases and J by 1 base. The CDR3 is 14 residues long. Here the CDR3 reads CASRLAGNTGELFF. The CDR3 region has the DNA TGTGCCAGCAGACTAGCGGGGAACACCGGGGAGCTGTTTTTT.

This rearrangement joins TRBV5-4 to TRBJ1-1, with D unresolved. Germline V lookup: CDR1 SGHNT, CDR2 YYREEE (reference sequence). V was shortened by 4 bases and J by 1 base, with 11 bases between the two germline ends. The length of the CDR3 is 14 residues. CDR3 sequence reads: CASSPETENTEAFF. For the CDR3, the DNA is TGTGCCAGCAGCCCGGAGACCGAGAACACTGAAGCTTTCTTT.